This entry is about one T cell receptor beta chain. Its specificity is not known. Germline assignment: CDR1 MNHEY and CDR2 SVGEGT. This CDR3 region has 15 residues. This specimen comes from a study of T cells expressing NK-cell markers. Study results and caveats: Dominance of the CD3+CD56-NKG2C+ fraction by these clonotypes also held in several donors. NKG2C+ dominant clonotypes from about 6 donors made up roughly 1.0-8% of CD8+ T cells.

Researchers built TCR beta cDNA using 5'RACE template switching with UMIs. After re-calling the 5' RACE reads, TCRdb lists one entry per CDR3 protein, DNA absent. The sample data list about 390,000 distinct CDR3 sequences. Sequenced input: blood T cells: a sorted CD56 or NKG2C T cell subset, CD4+ or CD8+ T cells, or bulk PBMC T cells (not recorded which). V is TRBV6-2 or TRBV6-3 and J is TRBJ1-3. This clonotype originated in a woman aged 45-65 years in good health. The CDR3 sequence is CASSYPWGSGNTIYF.